This entry features one TCR beta chain sequence. Antigen unknown. This sample is drawn from a study of vaccination and CD4 T cells after COVID-19. Turning to the study itself: Samples were taken after vaccination, a median of approximately 73 days after dose two, with a range of 14 to 241. Study-level points and caveats: No early post-infection timepoints were studied, and convalescent patients studied were relatively few. Within the convalescent patients, a median roughly 87% of the SARS-CoV-2-reactive clones were ones that appeared only post-vaccination.

The Oncomine TCR Beta short-read assay generated sequence data from the DNA of cultured CD4+ T cells. TCRdb re-called the PCR reads with MiXCR, one entry per CDR3 protein. Of about 20,000 distinct CDR3 sequences listed, roughly 52% are singletons. Treatment: roughly ten-day PBMC culture with coronavirus spike peptide pools or control peptides (ViraFEST assay). Antigen-specific T cells were expanded with peptide pools by ViraFEST, and TCRs were then sequenced. CDR1 is DFQATT, CDR2 SNEGSKA, per germline (reference sequence). V lost 3 bases, J lost 7 bases, and 12 bases stayed unmatched. The CDR3 contains 17 residues.

This chain uses TRBV20-1 with TRBJ2-2, with TRBD2 identical over 12 bases. Source material: CD4+ T cells from blood, cultured in vitro. The clonotype comes from a human donor who had recovered from COVID-19. CDR3 nucleotides: TGCAGTGCTAGGGGGGCTAGCGGGAGGGCCGATGACGGGGAGCTGTTTTTT. Protein: CSARGASGRADDGELFF.